Presented here are 29 T cell receptor beta chains from one specimen sequenced in a study of CD8+ T cells in alopecia areata. TCR sequencing used cDNA made by reverse transcription of extracted RNA. The assay was immunoSEQ multiplex PCR, and TCRdb's table has in-frame clones only and misses some. The sample includes about 150,000 clones, roughly 48% of them seen just once. The sample taken for sequencing was CD4+ T cells sorted from blood. The receptors come from a human donor with alopecia areata.

The table lists this clone with a few counts. The rearrangement links TRBV11-2 to TRBJ2-3; perhaps TRBD2 as D (6 bases). Germline CDR1 and CDR2: SGHAT and FQNNGV. The CDR3 sequence is 16 residues long. V lost 1 base and J lost 1, with 12 bases in between. CDR3 in DNA: TGTGCCAGCAGCTTAGTAATCTGGGGGGGCACAGATACGCAGTATTTT. As protein: CASSLVIWGGTDTQYF.

The V and J genes are TRBV29-1 and TRBJ2-5; a weak D match, TRBD1 (6 bases). Germline CDR1 SQVTM, CDR2 ANQGSEA. CDR3 length equals 12 residues. V lost 3 bases, J lost 7 bases, and 12 bases lay in between. CDR3 in amino acids: CSVDRQGRTQYF. CDR3 DNA sequence: TGCAGCGTTGATCGTCAGGGGAGGACCCAGTACTTC.

Turning to this clone: Distinct nucleotide sequences in the sample also encode this CDR3. This rearrangement joins TRBV7-9 to TRBJ2-7; perhaps TRBD1 as D (6 bases). The ends were cut back, 3 bases at V and 2 bases at J, with 11 bases in the middle. Germline CDR1 SEHNR, CDR2 FQNEAQ (reference sequence). This CDR3 contains 14 residues. CDR3 DNA sequence: TGTGCCAGCAGCTTGACAGGCGCTACCTACGAGCAGTACTTC. It specifies CASSLTGATYEQYF.

This chain uses TRBV10-3 with TRBJ2-7; 11 positions match TRBD2. The CDR3 consists of 14 residues. The germline CDR1 and CDR2 sequences are ENHRY and SYGVKD. J lost 4 bases, V lost 11 bases, and 10 bases had no gene match. CDR3 DNA sequence: TGTGCCCTAAGCACCGGACTAGCGGGTTACGAGCAGTACTTC. It codes for CALSTGLAGYEQYF.

The rearrangement uses TRBV30 and TRBJ1-2; possible D gene TRBD1, 5 bases. From germline, CDR1 is GTSNPN and CDR2 SVGIG (reference sequence). This CDR3 is 15 amino acids long. V lost 3 bases and J lost 4, with 18 bases in between. CDR3 sequence reads: CAWSPGRTGLYGYTF. DNA for the CDR3: TGTGCCTGGAGCCCAGGGAGGACGGGACTCTATGGCTACACCTTC.

The V call is TRBV6-6, the J call TRBJ2-2; no clear D gene. Germline assignment: CDR1 MNHNY and CDR2 SVGAGI (reference sequence). This CDR3 contains 11 residues. Trimming stripped 7 bases from V and 6 bases from J, with 6 bases between. The DNA of the CDR3 is TGTGCCAGCACTATCGCCGGGGAGCTGTTTTTT. This sequence encodes CASTIAGELFF.

The rearrangement links TRBV10-3 to TRBJ1-1; 9 nucleotides line up with TRBD1. The J segment lost 4 bases and the V segment lost 10 bases, leaving 25 bases of the junction unmatched. CDR3 length equals 19 residues. From germline, CDR1 is ENHRY and CDR2 SYGVKD. The CDR3 DNA reads TGTGCCACCGCACCGGCTGGGACAGGGTTTTTGGAGGGCTCCACTGAAGCTTTCTTT. As protein: CATAPAGTGFLEGSTEAFF.

This chain joins TRBV4-2 and TRBJ1-1, with a possible D match to TRBD1 (5 bases). The CDR3 totals 14 residues. From germline, CDR1 is LGHNA and CDR2 YNFKEQ. Trimming took off 1 base at V and 11 bases at J, with 17 bases between the two ends. The CDR3 is CASSQVRAVKSAFF. The CDR3 DNA sequence: TGTGCCAGCAGCCAAGTCAGGGCCGTAAAGTCTGCTTTCTTT.

The sample holds a few counts of this clone. The gene calls are TRBV2 and TRBJ1-1; TRBD1 aligns across 8 bases. Per germline, CDR1 SNHLY and CDR2 FYNNEI. The V segment lost 3 bases and the J segment 7 bases; nucleotides outside the gene matches: 4. This CDR3 is 13 amino acids long. This CDR3 is CASSDRGLGEAFF. CDR3 nucleotide sequence: TGTGCCAGCAGTGACAGGGGGCTTGGTGAAGCTTTCTTT.

The genes are TRBV5-6 and TRBJ1-1; D ambiguous. Per the germline V gene, CDR1 is SGHDT and CDR2 is YYEEEE. The CDR3 runs to 15 residues. Trimming shortened V by 9 bases and J by 0 bases, and 18 bases separated the two germline ends. The CDR3 loop is CATAPVGRMNTEAFF. DNA for the CDR3: TGTGCCACAGCCCCCGTCGGACGGATGAACACTGAAGCTTTCTTT. The full variable domain, in which reference TRBV5-6 and TRBJ1-1 provide the parts outside the CDR3, is DAGVTQSPTHLIKTRGQQVTLRCSPKSGHDTVSWYQQALGQGPQFIFQYYEEEERQRGNFPDRFSGHQFPNYSSELNVNALLLGDSALYLCATAPVGRMNTEAFFGQGTRLTVV.

This clone was observed a few times. The genes are TRBV5-1 and TRBJ1-4; 8 positions match TRBD1. Germline CDR1 reads SGHRS; CDR2 reads YFSETQ. J was trimmed by 8 bases and V by 4 bases; bases with no gene match: 10. The CDR3 totals 15 residues. The CDR3 is CASSRDRGVEEKLFF. The DNA for the CDR3 is TGCGCCAGCAGCCGTGACAGGGGTGTGGAAGAAAAACTGTTTTTT. Together with reference TRBV5-1 and TRBJ1-4, the CDR3 gives the full variable domain: KAGVTQTPRYLIKTRGQQVTLSCSPISGHRSVSWYQQTPGQGLQFLFEYFSETQRNKGNFPGRFSGRQFSNSRSEMNVSTLELGDSALYLCASSRDRGVEEKLFFGSGTQLSVL.

The chain couples TRBV29-1 to TRBJ1-1; D not certain. Trimming left V 6 bases short and J 0 bases short, with 14 bases between. CDR1 is SQVTM, CDR2 ANQGSEA, per germline. CDR3 length equals 14 residues. Here the CDR3 reads CSVRLQALNTEAFF. Here the CDR3 DNA reads TGCAGCGTCCGTCTCCAGGCTTTGAACACTGAAGCTTTCTTT.

J is TRBJ2-5 and V is TRBV6-5; D is unresolved. V lost 6 bases, J lost 5 bases, and 13 bases lay in between. This CDR3 has 13 residues. Germline V lookup: CDR1 MNHEY, CDR2 SVGAGI. The CDR3 region is CASRNSFGETQYF. In nucleotides, the CDR3 is TGTGCCAGCAGAAACAGTTTCGGGGAGACCCAGTACTTC.

The chain carries TRBV28 and TRBJ1-2, with a possible D match to TRBD1 (6 bases). V was cut by 5 bases and J by 2 bases, with 12 bases left in between. Germline values: CDR1 MDHEN, CDR2 SYDVKM. The CDR3 consists of 14 residues. This CDR3 is CASSRTGRNYGYTF. The CDR3, as DNA: TGTGCCAGCAGTCGCACAGGGCGCAACTATGGCTACACCTTC.

The genes are TRBV29-1 and TRBJ1-1, with D perhaps matching TRBD1 (5 bases). The CDR3 is made up of 12 amino acids. From germline, CDR1 is SQVTM and CDR2 ANQGSEA. The V end lost 3 bases, the J end lost 4 bases, and 9 bases lay between the germline ends. The CDR3 loop is CSVDTGFTEAFF. The DNA for the CDR3 is TGCAGCGTTGACACAGGTTTCACTGAAGCTTTCTTT.

This clone occurred a few times. This sequence joins TRBV2 and TRBJ1-1; 7 bases agree with TRBD1. This CDR3 comprises 14 residues. CDR1 and CDR2 from the germline V gene are SNHLY and FYNNEI. V lost 6 bases and J lost 4; bases outside the gene matches: 8. The CDR3 here is CASRLDRVATEAFF. CDR3 DNA sequence: TGTGCCAGCAGATTAGACAGGGTGGCCACTGAAGCTTTCTTT.

The gene calls are TRBV5-4 and TRBJ2-1; no definite D call. Trimming took 0 bases from V and 0 from J, leaving 10 bases between them. This CDR3 has 16 amino acids. The germline V gene has CDR1 SGHNT and CDR2 YYREEE (reference sequence). The CDR3 sequence is CASSLGSPSSYNEQFF. The CDR3 nucleotides read TGTGCCAGCAGCTTGGGTTCACCAAGCTCCTACAATGAGCAGTTCTTC.

The sample holds a few counts of this clone. The chain combines TRBV29-1 with TRBJ1-4, with 7 positions matching TRBD1. The V gene end was trimmed by 5 bases and the J gene end by 7 bases; junction bases not matched to a gene: 4. CDR3 size: 12 residues. CDR1 is SQVTM and CDR2 is ANQGSEA in the germline V gene. Here the CDR3 DNA reads TGCAGCGTTTCCGGGACAGCTGAAAAACTGTTTTTT. It encodes CSVSGTAEKLFF.

The chain employs TRBV28 and TRBJ2-3, with D possibly matching TRBD2 (6 bases). This CDR3 contains 15 residues. Per the germline V gene, CDR1 is MDHEN and CDR2 is SYDVKM. V dropped 6 bases and J dropped 5 bases, with 18 bases sitting between them. The CDR3 reads CASRAWTGARDTQYF. CDR3 DNA: TGTGCCAGCAGGGCCTGGACGGGAGCCCGAGATACGCAGTATTTT. Variable domain in full (rest from reference TRBV28 and TRBJ2-3): DVKVTQSSRYLVKRTGEKVFLECVQDMDHENMFWYRQDPGLGLRLIYFSYDVKMKEKGDIPEGYSVSREKKERFSLILESASTNQTSMYLCASRAWTGARDTQYFGPGTRLTVL.

V and J are TRBV2 and TRBJ2-3; 8 nucleotides align to TRBD2. Germline V lookup: CDR1 SNHLY, CDR2 FYNNEI. The CDR3 has 14 amino acids. The ends lost 8 bases at V and 7 bases at J; junction bases unmatched: 11. The CDR3 spells CASGPGLEGHTQYF. CDR3 sequence (DNA): TGTGCCAGCGGGCCGGGACTAGAGGGGCATACGCAGTATTTT. Complete variable domain (other parts from reference TRBV2 and TRBJ2-3): EPEVTQTPSHQVTQMGQEVILRCVPISNHLYFYWYRQILGQKVEFLVSFYNNEISEKSEIFDDQFSVERPDGSNFTLKIRSTKLEDSAMYFCASGPGLEGHTQYFGPGTRLTVL.

CDR3 loop: CASSLLGLAVNEQFF. The CDR3 DNA sequence: TGCGCCAGCAGCCTCCTTGGCCTAGCGGTGAATGAGCAGTTCTTC. The rearrangement uses TRBV5-1 and TRBJ2-1; TRBD2 matches at 7 bases. Germline assignment: CDR1 SGHRS and CDR2 YFSETQ. V trimming: 4 bases; J trimming: 7 bases; junction bases outside the gene matches: 11. The CDR3 consists of 15 residues.

The genes are TRBV6-1 and TRBJ2-5; D is possibly TRBD2 (5 bases). CDR1 and CDR2 from the germline V gene are MNHNS and SASEGT. The CDR3 extends over 14 amino acids. Between the trimmed V and J ends, which lost 0 bases and 7 bases, there was a span of 12 bases. The CDR3 DNA sequence: TGTGCCAGCAGTGAAGCCGGACTTCTGGCGACCCAGTACTTC. As protein: CASSEAGLLATQYF.

The chain uses TRBV7-8 and TRBJ1-1, with D uncertain. Germline-derived CDR1 and CDR2 are SGHVS and FQNEAQ. The V end was cut by 0 bases, the J end by 3 bases, with 5 bases between. The CDR3 extends over 13 amino acids. CDR3 loop: CASSLALYTEAFF. DNA for the CDR3: TGTGCCAGCAGCTTAGCGCTGTACACTGAAGCTTTCTTT. The complete variable domain, with remaining parts taken from reference TRBV7-8 and TRBJ1-1, reads GAGVSQSPRYKVAKRGQDVALRCDPISGHVSLFWYQQALGQGPEFLTYFQNEAQLDKSGLPSDRFFAERPEGSVSTLKIQRTQQEDSAVYLCASSLALYTEAFFGQGTRLTVV.

This clone was picked up a small number of times. The chain uses TRBV7-2 and TRBJ2-1; no reliable D call. V was cut by 5 bases and J by 10 bases, with 15 bases left in between. The germline CDR1 and CDR2 sequences are SGHTA and FQGNSA. The CDR3 consists of 13 residues. The CDR3 sequence: CASSPARLQEQFF. CDR3 coding DNA: TGTGCCAGCAGCCCGGCCCGCTTACAGGAGCAGTTCTTC.

The chain links TRBV5-1 to TRBJ2-4; D unresolved. The germline CDR1 and CDR2 sequences are SGHRS and YFSETQ. The CDR3 loop spans 14 amino acids. Trimming pared 6 bases from V and 7 bases from J, leaving 17 bases between. The CDR3 sequence: CASKHGLGMNIQYF. CDR3 DNA: TGCGCCAGCAAACATGGCCTGGGTATGAACATTCAGTACTTC.

V gene TRBV11-2 combines with J gene TRBJ2-5; maybe TRBD2 (5 bases). The CDR3 sequence is 15 residues long. With 6 bases removed from V and 3 bases from J, the gap between germline ends came to 17 bases. CDR1 is SGHAT, CDR2 FQNNGV, per germline. CDR3 bases: TGTGCCAGCAGGTCAAGAAGCGGTTCGAAAGAGACCCAGTACTTC. This codes for CASRSRSGSKETQYF.

The chain links TRBV7-3 to TRBJ2-5; the match to TRBD2 covers 9 bases. CDR1 is SGHTA and CDR2 is FQGTGA in the germline V gene. CDR3 length equals 14 residues. Trimming cost V 5 bases and J 7 bases; bases outside gene matches: 8. The CDR3 loop reads CASSLSGRQGTQYF. The DNA for the CDR3 is TGTGCCAGCAGCCTAAGCGGGAGGCAGGGGACCCAGTACTTC.

The rearrangement joins TRBV29-1 to TRBJ2-2; possible D gene TRBD2, 6 bases. CDR1 is SQVTM and CDR2 is ANQGSEA in the germline V gene. V was pared by 4 bases and J by 6 bases, with 24 bases between. This CDR3 spans 17 amino acids. The CDR3 DNA reads as TGCAGCGTTGGTGGAGGGGTTTCGGGACCCGCCGCCGGGGAGCTGTTTTTT. The encoded protein is CSVGGGVSGPAAGELFF.

In this sample, this clone turned up a few times. This sequence joins TRBV29-1 and TRBJ2-3, with 7 bases that match TRBD2. V shed 3 bases, J shed 5 bases, and the junction held 11 bases outside the gene matches. CDR1 SQVTM and CDR2 ANQGSEA come from the germline V gene. The CDR3 contains 15 residues. In nucleotides, the CDR3 is TGCAGCGTTGATCGACTAGCAACACGGGTAGATACGCAGTATTTT. This gives the protein CSVDRLATRVDTQYF.